The 29 T cell receptor beta chains in this list originate from one sample, sequenced in a study of long-term antiretroviral therapy in people with HIV. The immunoSEQ assay was v3.0, run at survey level. Clones were sequenced by immunoSEQ multiplex PCR, and TCRdb holds only the in-frame ones, with some missing. The sample has 23,000 or so clones; around 80% are singletons. The sample in question was unsorted PBMCs, obtained 0.3 years after starting antiretroviral therapy. The source is a man aged 45 to 65 with HIV.

This clone is labeled as medium-sized (0.01 to 0.1%). CDR3 DNA: TGTGCCAGCAGTGGGGGCTATGGCTACACCTTC. This encodes CASSGGYGYTF. This rearrangement joins TRBV25-1 to TRBJ1-2; D is ambiguous. The germline V gene encodes CDR1 MGHDK and CDR2 SYGVNS. The CDR3 extends over 11 amino acids. The V and J ends lost 4 bases and 4 bases respectively, with 4 bases between them.

The gene calls are TRBV6-5 and TRBJ2-7; no reliable D call. This CDR3 contains 13 residues. V lost 6 bases to trimming and J lost 0 bases, with 9 bases between them. Germline assignment: CDR1 MNHEY and CDR2 SVGAGI. The CDR3 spells CASSRDGSYEQYF. Here the CDR3 DNA reads TGTGCCAGCAGCCGAGACGGCTCCTACGAGCAGTACTTC.

The J gene is TRBJ2-1, the V gene TRBV9; TRBD2 agrees at 11 bases. CDR1 SGDLS and CDR2 YYNGEE come from the germline V gene. The J segment lost 6 bases and the V segment lost 0 bases, leaving 2 bases of the junction unmatched. The CDR3 runs 15 residues. The DNA of the CDR3 is TGTGCCAGCAGCGTAGGTACTAGCGGGGGCAATGAGCAGTTCTTC. The encoded protein is CASSVGTSGGNEQFF. The full variable domain, completed using reference TRBV9 and TRBJ2-1, is DSGVTQTPKHLITATGQRVTLRCSPRSGDLSVYWYQQSLDQGLQFLIQYYNGEERAKGNILERFSAQQFPDLHSELNLSSLELGDSALYFCASSVGTSGGNEQFFGPGTRLTVL.

V usage is TRBV6-6 and J usage is TRBJ2-1; 8 bases match TRBD2. V was clipped by 4 bases and J by 7 bases; unmatched bases: 9. The CDR3 is made up of 15 amino acids. The germline V gene encodes CDR1 MNHNY and CDR2 SVGAGI (reference sequence). This chain's CDR3 is CASSLERETANEQFF. CDR3 sequence (DNA): TGTGCCAGCAGTTTAGAGCGGGAGACCGCGAATGAGCAGTTCTTC.

The CDR3 bases are TGTGCCATCAGCCCCCAGGACGGCACTGAAGCTTTCTTT. This translates into CAISPQDGTEAFF. This chain joins TRBV10-3 and TRBJ1-1; no clear D gene. The V end lost 6 bases, the J end lost 4 bases, and 12 bases lay between the germline ends. This CDR3 region has 13 residues. Germline CDR1 and CDR2: ENHRY and SYGVKD.

This sequence joins TRBV10-1 and TRBJ2-4; 8 bases line up with TRBD1. Germline CDR1 is WNHNN and CDR2 is SYGVQD (reference sequence). This CDR3 has 15 residues. V lost 1 base, J lost 6 bases, and 5 bases stayed unmatched. The CDR3 nucleotides read TGCGCCAGCAGTGAGTTCGCAGGGGGCCGAAACATTCAGTACTTC. Translation gives CASSEFAGGRNIQYF.

The rearrangement uses TRBV7-9 and TRBJ2-5; unclear D gene. The J call may be mistaken, given a closer DNA end match to TRBJ2-7. Germline V CDR1 and CDR2: SEHNR, FQNEAQ (reference sequence). The CDR3 totals 12 residues. The CDR3 nucleotides read TGTGCCAGCAGCGGAGTCTCCTACGAGCAGTACTTC. Its protein is CASSGVSYEQYF.

V usage is TRBV19 and J usage is TRBJ1-2, with D unresolved. V lost 3 bases and J lost 4, with 9 bases in between. The CDR3 is 13 residues long. Germline V gene lookup returns CDR1 LNHDA and CDR2 SQIVND (reference sequence). CDR3 nucleotides: TGTGCCAGTAGTATGGCCGGGTCCTATGGCTACACCTTC. Translated: CASSMAGSYGYTF.

The chain has TRBV27 and TRBJ2-1; 9 nucleotides match TRBD2. CDR1 and CDR2 from the germline V gene are MNHEY and SMNVEV (reference sequence). J was trimmed by 2 bases and V by 1 base; bases with no gene match: 6. CDR3 length equals 17 residues. CDR3 bases: TGTGCCAGCAGTTTATTCCGCGGGGGGGCTGCCTACAATGAGCAGTTCTTC. It specifies CASSLFRGGAAYNEQFF.

The chain employs TRBV15 and TRBJ2-7; 7 nucleotides line up with TRBD1. The germline CDR1 and CDR2 sequences are LNHNV and YYDKDF (reference sequence). V lost 0 bases, J lost 2 bases, and 4 bases stayed unmatched. The CDR3 is 15 residues long. The CDR3 DNA follows: TGTGCCACCAGCAGAGAGCGACAGGGAACCTACGAGCAGTACTTC. Its protein product is CATSRERQGTYEQYF.

This clone was detected only a few times. This rearrangement joins TRBV2 to TRBJ2-7; 8 nucleotides line up with TRBD1. J lost 3 bases, V lost 3 bases, and 10 bases had no gene match. CDR1 is SNHLY and CDR2 is FYNNEI in the germline V gene. This CDR3 spans 16 amino acids. The CDR3 nucleotides read TGTGCCAGCAGTGATTTCGGACAGGGAGCCTTCTACGAGCAGTACTTC. Amino acids: CASSDFGQGAFYEQYF.

The chain links TRBV28 to TRBJ1-1; D ambiguous. This CDR3 has 11 amino acids. Germline assignment: CDR1 MDHEN and CDR2 SYDVKM. The germline V and J ends were trimmed by 8 bases and 0 bases, with 4 bases remaining between them. CDR3 region: CASGLNTEAFF. DNA for the CDR3: TGTGCCAGCGGGTTGAACACTGAAGCTTTCTTT.

The J gene is TRBJ2-1, the V gene TRBV5-4, with TRBD1 matching over 8 bases. V gave up 4 bases and J gave up 10 bases; unmatched junction bases: 13. From germline, CDR1 is SGHNT and CDR2 YYREEE (reference sequence). This CDR3 is 15 amino acids long. The CDR3 loop is CASSRMQDRVGEQFF. In nucleotides, the CDR3 is TGTGCCAGCAGCCGTATGCAGGACAGGGTCGGGGAGCAGTTCTTC.

The rearrangement joins TRBV18 to TRBJ1-1; D remains unclear. Germline lookup yields CDR1 KGHSH and CDR2 LQKENI. V was shortened by 6 bases and J by 0 bases, with 14 bases between the two germline ends. The CDR3 totals 15 residues. The CDR3 DNA reads TGTGCCAGCTCCGCATTTACAGCCCTGAACACTGAAGCTTTCTTT. Translation: CASSAFTALNTEAFF.

In nucleotides, the CDR3 is TGTGCCAGCAGTCCCCGGACAGGCTTTAATGAAAAACTGTTTTTT. It codes for CASSPRTGFNEKLFF. This chain joins TRBV6-5 and TRBJ1-4; 7 bases line up with TRBD1. CDR3 length: 15 amino acids. Per germline, CDR1 MNHEY and CDR2 SVGAGI. V was clipped by 5 bases and J by 4 bases; unmatched bases: 7.

The V call is TRBV11-3, the J call TRBJ1-1; the D gene is possibly TRBD1 (5 bases). Trimming took 2 bases from V and 4 from J, leaving 11 bases between them. CDR3 length: 14 residues. Germline V gene lookup returns CDR1 SGHNT and CDR2 YENEEA. The CDR3 sequence is CASSLSGGPTEAFF. For the CDR3, the DNA is TGTGCCAGCAGCTTAAGTGGGGGTCCCACTGAAGCTTTCTTT.

The chain employs TRBV7-8 and TRBJ1-2, with 9 bases fitting TRBD1. Germline CDR1 is SGHVS and CDR2 is FQNEAQ. After removal of 5 bases from V and 3 bases from J, the junction contained 4 bases not matched to a gene. The length of the CDR3 is 14 residues. CDR3 coding DNA: TGTGCCAGCAGCCGGGACAGGGAGGACTATGGCTACACCTTC. Translating gives CASSRDREDYGYTF.

A single count supports this clone. J is TRBJ2-1 and V is TRBV19; 11 nucleotides agree with TRBD2. V lost 2 bases to trimming and J lost 2 bases; unmatched junction nucleotides: 2. Germline-derived CDR1 and CDR2 are LNHDA and SQIVND (reference sequence). CDR3 length: 16 amino acids. The CDR3 bases are TGTGCCAGTAGTATAACTAGCGGGAGAACCTACAATGAGCAGTTCTTC. It codes for CASSITSGRTYNEQFF.

In its sample, this clone was seen a few times. The genes are TRBV2 and TRBJ1-2; a weak D match, TRBD1 (5 bases). Germline assignment: CDR1 SNHLY and CDR2 FYNNEI. Trimming removed 6 bases from V and 4 bases from J, with 12 bases in between. This CDR3 spans 13 amino acids. The CDR3 sequence: CASSDRRSYGYTF. As DNA, the CDR3 is TGTGCCAGCAGCGACAGACGATCCTATGGCTACACCTTC.

To note about this clone: An end of the junction does not agree with germline; a read error may underlie this. Written as DNA, the CDR3 is TGTGCCAGCAACCGGGACGGTTGGTCTTTT. Translation gives CASNRDGWSF. This rearrangement joins TRBV25-1 to TRBJ2-3; TRBD1 or TRBD2 may be the D gene (5 bases each). The CDR3 is made up of 10 amino acids. Germline V gene lookup returns CDR1 MGHDK and CDR2 SYGVNS.

V is TRBV19 and J is TRBJ2-3; 10 nucleotides align to TRBD2. The CDR3 runs 19 residues. V dropped 3 bases and J dropped 4; count of bases not matched to a gene: 16. Germline V CDR1 and CDR2: LNHDA, SQIVND (reference sequence). CDR3 protein: CASSILRGAGTSASDTQYF. Here the CDR3 DNA reads TGTGCCAGTAGTATCCTCAGGGGCGCAGGGACTAGCGCCTCAGATACGCAGTATTTT.

The chain combines TRBV6-4 with TRBJ1-1, with a tentative D call TRBD1 (6 bases). This CDR3 is built from 15 residues. CDR1 is MRHNA, CDR2 SNTAGT, per germline. V shed 3 bases and J shed 4 bases, with 15 bases lying between them. The CDR3 region has the DNA TGTGCCAGCAGTGAAGGGGGGGGTGATGTCACTGAAGCTTTCTTT. This sequence encodes CASSEGGGDVTEAFF.

The chain links TRBV28 to TRBJ2-5; D is ambiguous. The germline gives CDR1 MDHEN, CDR2 SYDVKM. Between the trimmed V and J ends, which lost 5 bases and 1 base, there was a span of 20 bases. The CDR3 length is 17 residues. CDR3 region: CASSPLYSPHSQETQYF. The DNA of the CDR3 is TGTGCCAGCAGTCCCTTATACTCCCCCCACAGCCAAGAGACCCAGTACTTC.

The V and J genes are TRBV2 and TRBJ2-7; no clear D. The CDR3 extends over 13 amino acids. Trimming removed 6 bases at V and 3 bases at J, with 12 bases between. CDR1 is SNHLY, CDR2 FYNNEI, per germline. CDR3 amino acids: CASSAPDIYEQYF. The DNA for the CDR3 is TGTGCCAGCAGCGCTCCCGACATCTACGAGCAGTACTTC.

The gene calls are TRBV27 and TRBJ1-4, with D unresolved. Per germline, CDR1 MNHEY and CDR2 SMNVEV (reference sequence). This CDR3 contains 16 residues. V was pared by 0 bases and J by 0 bases, with 8 bases between. The chain's CDR3 is CASSLSVAATNEKLFF. The DNA of the CDR3 is TGTGCCAGCAGTTTATCGGTGGCAGCAACTAATGAAAAACTGTTTTTT.

This clone was counted between two and nine times. The V gene is TRBV7-9, the J gene TRBJ1-2; D not resolved. This CDR3 has 11 amino acids. Germline lookup yields CDR1 SEHNR and CDR2 FQNEAQ (reference sequence). V lost 6 bases, J lost 0 bases, and 2 bases lay in between. DNA for the CDR3: TGTGCCAGCAGTTCTAACTATGGCTACACCTTC. It encodes CASSSNYGYTF.

This clone has just a few counts. The CDR3 coding sequence is TGTGCCAGCAGCTTAGGATCTGGGGACACTGAAGCTTTCTTT. This translates into CASSLGSGDTEAFF. The chain has TRBV7-9 and TRBJ1-1; D uncertain. Germline V gives CDR1 SEHNR, CDR2 FQNEAQ (reference sequence). Trimming shortened V by 1 base and J by 3 bases, and 9 bases separated the two germline ends. The CDR3 totals 14 residues.

V usage is TRBV28 and J usage is TRBJ1-1; maybe TRBD1 (6 bases). This CDR3 region has 16 residues. V was shortened by 2 bases and J by 4 bases, with 17 bases between the two germline ends. Germline V gene data show CDR1 as MDHEN and CDR2 as SYDVKM. The CDR3 DNA is TGTGCCAGCAGTTTACCATCGCAGGGAGGGGGCACTGAAGCTTTCTTT. It yields the protein CASSLPSQGGGTEAFF.

This clone was recorded only once. The chain carries TRBV5-1 and TRBJ2-3; D not resolved. Trimming took off 3 bases at V and 4 bases at J, with 15 bases between the two ends. This CDR3 is 15 amino acids long. Germline V gene sequence: CDR1 SGHRS, CDR2 YFSETQ. CDR3 region: CASSSRFSAPDTQYF. CDR3 in DNA: TGCGCCAGCAGCTCCCGGTTCAGTGCACCAGATACGCAGTATTTT.